One and the same sample provided the 5 T cell receptor beta chains below, sequenced in a study of T-cell reconstitution after alpha-beta-depleted transplantation in children (dated by TCRdb to the mid-2010s). Library preparation employed PCR. The sample was run on an Illumina HiSeq 2500. To normalize quantification of the TCRbeta repertoire, the TCR libraries were built with molecular barcoding that relied on unique molecular identifiers. TCRdb redid the processing of the public reads, applying fastp at Q25 and MiXCR, and retained in-frame beta chains. Rows with a matching CDR3 protein are joined into one entry that keeps the most common DNA and genes. This sample comprises around 100,000 distinct CDR3 sequences, 5% to 6% of them detected only once. The ten largest clones add up to roughly 5.5% of the sample. This sample's time point label indicates: day 60 (about 2 months) after transplantation. The label giving this sample's treatment or condition can be read as: allogeneic hematopoietic cell transplantation with graft depleted of TCRalphabeta T cells and CD19 B cells.

This sample comprised PBMCs, mostly from graft donor cells, obtained 60 days after TCRalphabeta/CD19-depleted stem cell transplant. The receptors were gathered from a female patient aged 2-15 years who had a stem cell transplant for Fanconi anemia, so the T cells may come from the graft donor.

In its sample, this clonotype was seen a few times. The chain employs TRBV28 and TRBJ2-7, with D unclear. Germline V gives CDR1 MDHEN, CDR2 SYDVKM. This CDR3 spans 15 amino acids. V lost 5 bases to trimming and J lost 4 bases, with 18 bases between them. As DNA, the CDR3 is TGTGCCAGCAGTCTACCCCCTGGCTCCGGTTACGAGCAGTACTTC. Its protein product is CASSLPPGSGYEQYF.

This chain's CDR3 is CASSAYPTGYGQPQHF. The CDR3 DNA reads TGTGCCAGCAGTGCATACCCCACAGGGTACGGTCAGCCCCAGCATTTT. The chain uses TRBV27 and TRBJ1-5; a weak D match, TRBD1 (6 bases). Germline V CDR1 and CDR2: MNHEY, SMNVEV (reference sequence). Trimming removed 5 bases from V and 6 bases from J, with 20 bases in between. The CDR3 has 16 amino acids.

There are many counts of this clonotype. V gene TRBV20-1 combines with J gene TRBJ2-1; D is perhaps TRBD2 (5 bases). The CDR3 runs 15 residues. Per germline, CDR1 DFQATT and CDR2 SNEGSKA (reference sequence). Trimming removed 6 bases from V and 0 bases from J, with 15 bases in between. CDR3 residues: CSAPTGLNSYNEQFF. DNA for the CDR3: TGCAGTGCACCTACCGGACTTAACTCCTACAATGAGCAGTTCTTC.

This clonotype was counted at least ten times. The genes are TRBV29-1 and TRBJ2-5, with D perhaps given as TRBD1 or TRBD2 (5 bases each). The CDR3 sequence is 12 residues long. Germline CDR1 SQVTM, CDR2 ANQGSEA. Trimming shortened V by 6 bases and J by 1 base, and 9 bases separated the two germline ends. The CDR3 sequence: CSVSGTQETQYF. In DNA, the CDR3 is TGCAGCGTGTCTGGGACCCAAGAGACCCAGTACTTC. Combining the CDR3 with reference TRBV29-1 and TRBJ2-5 gives the whole variable domain SAVISQKPSRDICQRGTSLTIQCQVDSQVTMMFWYRQQPGQSLTLIATANQGSEATYESGFVIDKFPISRPNLTFSTLTVSNMSPEDSSIYLCSVSGTQETQYFGPGTRLLVL.

In this sample, this clonotype turned up a few times. The chain joins TRBV7-2 to TRBJ2-1; TRBD2 agrees at 13 bases. The CDR3 covers 15 residues. Germline CDR1 is SGHTA and CDR2 is FQGNSA. V shed 5 bases, J shed 8 bases, and the junction held 6 bases outside the gene matches. CDR3 DNA: TGTGCCAGCAGCCAACTAGCGGGGGGGCCTTATGAGCAGTTCTTC. Translating it yields CASSQLAGGPYEQFF.